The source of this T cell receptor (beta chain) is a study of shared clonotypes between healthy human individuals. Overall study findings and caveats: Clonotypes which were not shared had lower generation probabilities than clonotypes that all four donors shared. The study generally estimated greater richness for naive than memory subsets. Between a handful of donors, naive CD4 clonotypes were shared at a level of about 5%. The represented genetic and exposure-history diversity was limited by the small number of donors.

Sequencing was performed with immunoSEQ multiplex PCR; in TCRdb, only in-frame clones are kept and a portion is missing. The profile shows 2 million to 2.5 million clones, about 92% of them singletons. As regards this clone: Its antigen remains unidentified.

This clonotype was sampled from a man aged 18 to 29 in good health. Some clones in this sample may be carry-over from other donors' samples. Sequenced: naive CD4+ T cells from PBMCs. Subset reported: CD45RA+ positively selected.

The CDR3 spells CAIKPGGDTQYF. The CDR3 bases are TGTGCCATCAAACCGGGGGGGGATACGCAGTATTTT. The chain is built from TRBV10-3 and TRBJ2-3; 8 bases are a match to TRBD2. V lost 7 bases and J lost 6; bases outside the gene matches: 3. Germline V gives CDR1 ENHRY, CDR2 SYGVKD. The CDR3 consists of 12 residues.